This TCR beta chain derives from a study of OX40 agonist ivuxolimab in advanced cancers. Study context: Three patients showed partial responses: one hepatocellular carcinoma and two cutaneous melanoma cases. Study findings and constraints: Relative to CD4+ cells, CD8+ T cells on average had more expanded clones.

V lost 7 bases, J lost 2 bases, and 11 bases lay in between. The CDR3 is 14 residues long. Germline values: CDR1 LNHDA, CDR2 SQIVND (reference sequence). As to this clone: Its antigen is unidentified.

Method: immunoSEQ multiplex PCR; TCRdb's copy keeps in-frame clones and lacks some. The repertoire consists of fewer than 120,000 clones, with approximately 89% occurring once and the leading ten covering less than 0.3%. The source material was CD4+ or CD8+ T cells sorted from blood, sampled in a trial of the OX40 agonist ivuxolimab. The origin of this receptor is an adult with an advanced solid tumor such as melanoma, head and neck, liver or kidney cancer. The V call is TRBV19, the J call TRBJ2-2, with D perhaps TRBD2 (5 bases). CDR3 loop: CASKGGLNTGELFF. CDR3 coding DNA: TGTGCCAGTAAGGGCGGACTCAACACCGGGGAGCTGTTTTTT.